The 22 T cell receptor beta chains below were found in one sample sequenced in a study of patients and donors after allogeneic stem cell transplantation. TCRdb used MiXCR to reprocess the RT-PCR reads, holding one entry per CDR3 protein. The repertoire consists of under 200,000 distinct CDR3 sequences, with 30% occurring once and the leading ten covering around 3.2%. Sequenced: blood, either unsorted or a sorted T cell fraction (not recorded which). These receptors were collected from a human donor who was either an allogeneic HSCT recipient or a stem cell or donor lymphocyte infusion donor (not recorded which). It is not recorded whose cells these are; they may come from a transplant donor.

This clonotype occurred a few times. The chain combines TRBV27 with TRBJ1-5; no reliable D call. Between the trimmed V and J ends, which lost 7 bases and 5 bases, there was a span of 3 bases. The CDR3 spans 10 residues. From germline, CDR1 is MNHEY and CDR2 SMNVEV (reference sequence). CDR3 protein: CASNDQPQHF. As DNA, the CDR3 is TGTGCCAGCAACGATCAGCCCCAGCATTTT.

This clonotype was observed a few times. Likely a read error: the CDR3 ends without its conserved phenylalanine or tryptophan. This CDR3 reads CSVEAAEAGYREKLFY. As DNA, the CDR3 is TGCAGCGTTGAAGCTGCCGAAGCAGGGTATAGAGAAAAACTGTTTTAT. V is TRBV29-1 and J is TRBJ1-4, with D perhaps TRBD1 (5 bases). The CDR3 spans 16 residues. CDR1 is SQVTM and CDR2 is ANQGSEA in the germline V gene. Trimming removed 1 base at V and 8 bases at J, with 20 bases between.

The gene calls are TRBV5-6 and TRBJ2-3, with 12 bases lining up with TRBD2. Germline CDR1 reads SGHDT; CDR2 reads YYEEEE. The CDR3 has 17 residues. V trimming: 5 bases; J trimming: 0 bases; junction bases outside the gene matches: 7. The CDR3 DNA follows: TGTGCCAGCAGTTCCCTCGGGACTAGCGGGAGCACAGATACGCAGTATTTT. Translated: CASSSLGTSGSTDTQYF.

This clonotype has a handful of counts. This chain links TRBV5-1 with TRBJ2-3, with D maybe TRBD2 (5 bases). This CDR3 is 16 amino acids long. The germline V and J ends were trimmed by 7 bases and 0 bases, with 18 bases remaining between them. Germline values: CDR1 SGHRS, CDR2 YFSETQ. The CDR3 region has the DNA TGCGCCAGCCGCCGGCCAAGCGGAGTGAGCACAGATACGCAGTATTTT. Translated: CASRRPSGVSTDTQYF.

The table lists this clonotype with a count of one. This chain uses TRBV4-2 with TRBJ2-3, with D perhaps matching TRBD2 (5 bases). This CDR3 is built from 14 residues. V shed 3 bases and J shed 6 bases, with 13 bases lying between them. The germline V gene has CDR1 LGHNA and CDR2 YNFKEQ. CDR3 sequence (DNA): TGTGCCAGCAGCCAGTTGGCGGAGGCGGATACGCAGTATTTT. Protein sequence: CASSQLAEADTQYF.

The V call is TRBV7-2, the J call TRBJ1-4; maybe TRBD1 (5 bases). There are 15 residues in the CDR3. The germline V gene encodes CDR1 SGHTA and CDR2 FQGNSA. The V end lost 3 bases, the J end lost 2 bases, and 10 bases lay between the germline ends. CDR3 residues: CASSFNRWTNEKLFF. CDR3 sequence (DNA): TGTGCCAGCAGCTTTAACAGGTGGACTAATGAAAAACTGTTTTTT.

The V call is TRBV5-1, the J call TRBJ1-2; D is possibly TRBD1 (5 bases). Germline CDR1 and CDR2: SGHRS and YFSETQ. The CDR3 loop spans 14 amino acids. V gave up 1 base and J gave up 4 bases, with 11 bases separating them. The CDR3 DNA reads TGCGCCAGCAGCTTGTCTACGGGGACCTATGGCTACACCTTC. Translated, it gives CASSLSTGTYGYTF. Together with reference TRBV5-1 and TRBJ1-2, the CDR3 gives the full variable domain: KAGVTQTPRYLIKTRGQQVTLSCSPISGHRSVSWYQQTPGQGLQFLFEYFSETQRNKGNFPGRFSGRQFSNSRSEMNVSTLELGDSALYLCASSLSTGTYGYTFGSGTRLTVV.

J is TRBJ2-7 and V is TRBV6-2 or TRBV6-3; 7 nucleotides agree with TRBD1. V was clipped by 1 base and J by 4 bases; unmatched bases: 7. This CDR3 spans 15 amino acids. CDR1 is MNHEY, CDR2 SVGEGT, per germline. The CDR3 spells CASSYFGQEWYEQYF. Written as DNA, the CDR3 is TGTGCCAGCAGTTACTTCGGACAGGAATGGTACGAGCAGTACTTC.

The chain has TRBV4-2 and TRBJ2-3; 7 nucleotides line up with TRBD1. Germline assignment: CDR1 LGHNA and CDR2 YNFKEQ. The CDR3 is made up of 15 amino acids. V was clipped by 1 base and J by 4 bases; unmatched bases: 5. CDR3: CASSQVDRVPDTQYF. CDR3 DNA sequence: TGTGCCAGCAGCCAAGTCGACAGGGTCCCAGATACGCAGTATTTT.

The CDR3 nucleotides read TGTGCCAGCAGCTTAGGCGGGGTAGCCAATGAGCAGTTCTTC. This translates into CASSLGGVANEQFF. The chain uses TRBV7-2 and TRBJ2-1; D is possibly TRBD2 (6 bases). The CDR3 runs 14 residues. Germline V gene data show CDR1 as SGHTA and CDR2 as FQGNSA. Between the trimmed V and J ends, which lost 1 base and 6 bases, there was a span of 10 bases.

This clonotype was picked up a small number of times. This chain connects TRBV5-1 to TRBJ1-3; 8 bases agree with TRBD1. The length of the CDR3 is 14 residues. Trimming cost V 4 bases and J 2 bases; bases outside gene matches: 2. From germline, CDR1 is SGHRS and CDR2 YFSETQ. DNA of the CDR3: TGCGCCAGCAGCAAACAGGGGGCTGGAAACACCATATATTTT. This translates into CASSKQGAGNTIYF.

V is TRBV29-1 and J is TRBJ2-7; 10 bases map to TRBD2. The germline V gene encodes CDR1 SQVTM and CDR2 ANQGSEA. CDR3 length: 12 residues. V shed 5 bases and J 3 bases; nucleotides not matched to a gene: 1. This chain's CDR3 is CSVRTSGYEQYF. In DNA, the CDR3 is TGCAGCGTTAGGACTAGCGGCTACGAGCAGTACTTC.

The chain employs TRBV7-2 and TRBJ2-1, with 12 bases that match TRBD2. CDR1 is SGHTA and CDR2 is FQGNSA in the germline V gene. V dropped 7 bases and J dropped 11; count of bases not matched to a gene: 3. The CDR3 is 12 residues long. In DNA, the CDR3 is TGTGCCAGCACCCGGACTAGCGGGAAGCAGTTCTTC. Its protein product is CASTRTSGKQFF.

This chain links TRBV7-9 with TRBJ2-1, with 13 bases lining up with TRBD2. The length of the CDR3 is 16 residues. Germline CDR1 reads SEHNR; CDR2 reads FQNEAQ (reference sequence). V gave up 5 bases and J gave up 4 bases; unmatched junction bases: 5. The chain's CDR3 is CASSPRTSGSYNEQFF. The DNA of the CDR3 is TGTGCCAGCAGCCCCCGGACTAGCGGGAGTTACAATGAGCAGTTCTTC. The full variable domain, with the rest looked up from reference TRBV7-9 and TRBJ2-1, is DTGVSQNPRHKITKRGQNVTFRCDPISEHNRLYWYRQTLGQGPEFLTYFQNEAQLEKSRLLSDRFSAERPKGSFSTLEIQRTEQGDSAMYLCASSPRTSGSYNEQFFGPGTRLTVL.

This clonotype was seen only a few times. The CDR3 DNA is TGTGCCAGCTCACAGGGACGTAATGAAAAACTGTTTTTT. Encoded protein: CASSQGRNEKLFF. This sequence joins TRBV18 and TRBJ1-4; TRBD1 is a possible D gene (5 bases). Per germline, CDR1 KGHSH and CDR2 LQKENI. V was cut by 4 bases and J by 4 bases, with 7 bases left in between. The CDR3 runs 13 residues.

This clonotype came up a few times. The genes are TRBV6-5 and TRBJ1-5, with D unclear. The V and J ends lost 6 bases and 2 bases respectively, with 17 bases between them. The CDR3 extends over 16 amino acids. CDR1 and CDR2 from the germline V gene are MNHEY and SVGAGI. The CDR3 reads CASRPIGPLGNQPQHF. The CDR3 nucleotides read TGTGCCAGCAGACCAATAGGACCGTTGGGCAATCAGCCCCAGCATTTT.

This clonotype was counted a few times. This chain links TRBV10-1 with TRBJ1-1; D uncertain. Germline CDR1 WNHNN, CDR2 SYGVQD (reference sequence). V shed 4 bases and J shed 0 bases, with 6 bases lying between them. The CDR3 totals 13 residues. Here the CDR3 reads CASSGHLNTEAFF. CDR3 bases: TGCGCCAGCAGTGGACATTTGAACACTGAAGCTTTCTTT.

The chain links TRBV27 to TRBJ2-7; 7 bases are shared with TRBD1. Per germline, CDR1 MNHEY and CDR2 SMNVEV (reference sequence). This CDR3 region has 13 residues. V shed 6 bases and J 3 bases; nucleotides not matched to a gene: 5. Written as DNA, the CDR3 is TGTGCCAGCAGCAGGGACAGTGGCTACGAGCAGTACTTC. This sequence encodes CASSRDSGYEQYF.

In DNA, the CDR3 is TGTGCCAGCAGTCCTAGATCTTGGGATTGGAGCTACGAGCAGTACTTC. Protein: CASSPRSWDWSYEQYF. V and J are TRBV6-5 and TRBJ2-7; D gene uncertain. Germline V gives CDR1 MNHEY, CDR2 SVGAGI. Trimming took 5 bases from V and 3 from J, leaving 20 bases between them. The CDR3 contains 16 residues.

In its sample, this clonotype was seen a few times. The rearrangement joins TRBV4-2 to TRBJ2-1; D gene unclear. This CDR3 has 15 residues. V lost 1 base and J 4 bases, leaving 11 bases between the germline ends. The germline V gene has CDR1 LGHNA and CDR2 YNFKEQ. The CDR3 loop is CASSQGTSRYNEQFF. CDR3 coding DNA: TGTGCCAGCAGCCAAGGCACATCCCGGTACAATGAGCAGTTCTTC.

The chain joins TRBV12-3 or TRBV12-4 to TRBJ2-1; tentatively, D is TRBD1 (5 bases). This CDR3 has 13 residues. The V and J ends lost 6 bases and 5 bases respectively, with 11 bases between them. CDR3: CASSLSRDNEQFF. The DNA for the CDR3 is TGTGCCAGCAGCTTAAGCAGGGACAATGAGCAGTTCTTC.

The sample holds a few counts of this clonotype. This chain connects TRBV2 to TRBJ2-5; D uncertain. From germline, CDR1 is SNHLY and CDR2 FYNNEI. CDR3 length: 12 amino acids. Trimming pared 11 bases from V and 2 bases from J, leaving 12 bases between. CDR3 amino acids: CAVYLDQETQYF. The CDR3 nucleotides are TGTGCCGTTTATCTGGATCAAGAGACCCAGTACTTC.